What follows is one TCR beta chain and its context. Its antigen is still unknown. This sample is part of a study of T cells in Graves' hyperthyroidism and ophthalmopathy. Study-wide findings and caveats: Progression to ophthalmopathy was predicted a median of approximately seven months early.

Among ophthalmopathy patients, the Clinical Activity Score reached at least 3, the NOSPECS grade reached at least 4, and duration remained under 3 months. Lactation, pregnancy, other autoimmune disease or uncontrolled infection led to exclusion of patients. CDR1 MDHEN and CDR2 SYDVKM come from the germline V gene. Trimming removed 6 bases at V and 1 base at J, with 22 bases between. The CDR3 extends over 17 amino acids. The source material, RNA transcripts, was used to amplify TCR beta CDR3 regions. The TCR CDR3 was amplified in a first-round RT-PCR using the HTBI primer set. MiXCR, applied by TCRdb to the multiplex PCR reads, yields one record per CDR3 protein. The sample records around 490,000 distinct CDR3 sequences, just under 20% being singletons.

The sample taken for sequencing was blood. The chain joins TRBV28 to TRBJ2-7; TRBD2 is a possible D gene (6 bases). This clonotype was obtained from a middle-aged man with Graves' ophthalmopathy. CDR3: CASSQSWGVEESYEQYF. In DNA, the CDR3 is TGTGCCAGCAGCCAATCGTGGGGGGTGGAGGAGTCCTACGAGCAGTACTTC.